This TCR beta chain is drawn from a study of T cells after somatic rescue of genetic block. Method: immunoSEQ multiplex PCR; TCRdb's copy keeps in-frame clones and lacks some. Among tens of thousands of clones listed, approximately 91% were seen once. The receptor was isolated from a man aged 25-45 years. The sample consisted of peripheral blood mononuclear cells (PBMCs).

CDR3 in DNA: TGCGCCAGCAGCTTGGTTAGCGTGAACACCGGGGAGCTGTTTTTT. It translates to CASSLVSVNTGELFF. This sequence joins TRBV5-1 and TRBJ2-2; D is perhaps TRBD2 (5 bases). This CDR3 has 15 amino acids. Germline loops: CDR1 SGHRS, CDR2 YFSETQ. V shed 0 bases and J shed 1 base, with 7 bases lying between them.